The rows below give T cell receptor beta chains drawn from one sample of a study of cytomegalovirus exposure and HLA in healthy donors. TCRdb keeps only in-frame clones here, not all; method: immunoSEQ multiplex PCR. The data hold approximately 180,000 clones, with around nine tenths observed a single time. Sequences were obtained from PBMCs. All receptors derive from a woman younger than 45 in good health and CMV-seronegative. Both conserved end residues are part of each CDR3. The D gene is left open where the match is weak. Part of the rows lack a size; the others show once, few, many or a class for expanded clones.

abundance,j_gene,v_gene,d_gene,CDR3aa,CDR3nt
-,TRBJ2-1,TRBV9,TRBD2,CASSSYGGVGEQFF,TGTGCCAGCAGCTCCTACGGGGGGGTGGGTGAGCAGTTCTTC
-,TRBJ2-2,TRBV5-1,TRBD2,CASSLNIAGGNLPTGELFF,TGCGCCAGCAGCTTGAACATAGCGGGGGGCAATTTGCCCACCGGGGAGCTGTTTTTT
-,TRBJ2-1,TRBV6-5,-,CASSYSGGINNEQFF,TGTGCCAGCAGTTACTCGGGGGGTATTAACAATGAGCAGTTCTTC
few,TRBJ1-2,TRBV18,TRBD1,CASSPSSTGAVANYGYTF,TGTGCCAGCTCACCCTCCTCGACAGGGGCTGTGGCTAACTATGGCTACACCTTC
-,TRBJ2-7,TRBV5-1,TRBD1,CASSLGGTRGFSYEQYF,TGCGCCAGCAGCTTGGGGGGGACCAGGGGGTTCTCCTACGAGCAGTACTTC
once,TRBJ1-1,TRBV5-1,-,CASSDQTRGWMNTEAFF,TGCGCCAGCAGCGACCAGACCAGGGGCTGGATGAACACTGAAGCTTTCTTT
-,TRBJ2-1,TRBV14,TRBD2,CASSHGGGFSYNEQFF,TGTGCCAGCAGCCATGGCGGGGGTTTCTCCTACAATGAGCAGTTCTTC
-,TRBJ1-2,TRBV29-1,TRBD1,CSVEALGTGEFLYGYTF,TGCAGCGTTGAAGCCCTTGGGACAGGTGAATTTCTCTATGGCTACACCTTC
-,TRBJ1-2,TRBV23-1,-,CASSRRRGGYTF,TGCGCCAGCAGTCGGAGAAGAGGAGGCTACACCTTC
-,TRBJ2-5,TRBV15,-,CATSRTQGRDQETQYF,TGTGCCACCAGCAGAACACAGGGTCGGGATCAAGAGACCCAGTACTTC
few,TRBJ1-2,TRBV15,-,CATSPGSYGYTF,TGTGCCACCAGCCCAGGAAGCTATGGCTACACCTTC
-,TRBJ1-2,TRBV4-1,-,CASSRIAGVEGYTF,TGCGCCAGCAGCCGGATTGCAGGGGTTGAAGGCTACACCTTC